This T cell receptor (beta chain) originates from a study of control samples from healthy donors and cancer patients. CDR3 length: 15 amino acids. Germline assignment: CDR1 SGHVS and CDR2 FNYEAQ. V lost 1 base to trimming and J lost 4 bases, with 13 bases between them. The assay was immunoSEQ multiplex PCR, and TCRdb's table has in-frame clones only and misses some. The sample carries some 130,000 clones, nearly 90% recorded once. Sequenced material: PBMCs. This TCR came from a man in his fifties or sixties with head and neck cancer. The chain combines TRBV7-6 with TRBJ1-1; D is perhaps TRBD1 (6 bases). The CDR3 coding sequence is TGTGCCAGCAGCTTAGTGGGGGGCGCGGTCACTGAAGCTTTCTTT. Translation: CASSLVGGAVTEAFF.